This TCR beta chain was sequenced for a study of T cell responses to AZD1222 COVID-19 vaccine. Repertoires were generated with immunoSEQ multiplex PCR, while TCRdb's copy carries only in-frame clones and drops some. The data hold about 120,000 clones, with approximately 83% observed a single time. This CDR3 is built from 16 residues. Trimming removed 0 bases from V and 8 bases from J, with 19 bases in between. The germline V gene has CDR1 ENHRY and CDR2 SYGVKD. This chain uses TRBV10-3 with TRBJ1-2, with D perhaps TRBD1 (6 bases). The sample in question was peripheral blood, obtained on day 0 of AZD1222 vaccination. The sequence came from an adult in good health. The CDR3 sequence: CAISESARTVTRGYTF. The CDR3 DNA follows: TGTGCCATCAGTGAGTCCGCCAGGACAGTTACTCGGGGCTACACCTTC.